The 25 T cell receptor beta chains below were found in one sample sequenced in a study of blood T cells in healthy people across ages. A J-beta primer mix and a sample-barcoded 5' primer were used in a second PCR of about 7 to 12 cycles. TCRdb reprocessed the 5' RACE reads with MiXCR, giving one entry per CDR3 protein. The sample shows about 1.1 million distinct CDR3 sequences, 35% to 40% of them seen only once. Sample: blood. The receptor set was obtained from a man between 18 and 35 years old in good health.

This clonotype was seen a handful of times. The gene calls are TRBV4-3 and TRBJ2-1; D uncertain. This CDR3 contains 15 residues. CDR1 is LGHNA, CDR2 YSLEER, per germline. Trimming pared 4 bases from V and 10 bases from J, leaving 20 bases between. CDR3 residues: CASSPRGLDAREQFF. CDR3 bases: TGCGCCAGCAGCCCTCGCGGCCTCGACGCTAGGGAGCAGTTCTTC.

The chain couples TRBV27 to TRBJ2-7; 8 bases fit TRBD1. The CDR3 runs to 15 residues. The ends lost 5 bases at V and 2 bases at J; junction bases unmatched: 8. From germline, CDR1 is MNHEY and CDR2 SMNVEV (reference sequence). CDR3: CASSTRQGWTYEQYF. Written as DNA, the CDR3 is TGTGCCAGCAGTACGAGACAGGGGTGGACCTACGAGCAGTACTTC.

This clonotype was counted between two and nine times. The rearrangement links TRBV13 to TRBJ1-4, with D unclear. The CDR3 runs 16 residues. V was trimmed by 0 bases and J by 0 bases, leaving 8 bases between them. In germline, CDR1 is PRHDT, CDR2 FYEKMQ (reference sequence). This CDR3 reads CASSLGEGTTNEKLFF. DNA of the CDR3: TGTGCCAGCAGCTTAGGCGAAGGGACAACTAATGAAAAACTGTTTTTT.

This clonotype was detected only a few times. The rearrangement joins TRBV20-1 to TRBJ2-5, with TRBD2 identical over 7 bases. V shed 4 bases, J shed 4 bases, and the junction held 9 bases outside the gene matches. Germline CDR1 and CDR2: DFQATT and SNEGSKA (reference sequence). This CDR3 region has 14 residues. The CDR3 protein is CSAMAGLVLETQYF. The CDR3 DNA sequence: TGCAGTGCTATGGCTGGACTAGTGTTAGAGACCCAGTACTTC.

A note on this clonotype: One junction end does not reproduce the germline sequence, and a read error may be involved. This chain uses TRBV12-3 or TRBV12-4 with TRBJ1-2; D gene uncertain. This CDR3 spans 14 amino acids. CDR3 region: CACSLARGMHGCTF. Here the CDR3 DNA reads TGTGCCTGCAGTTTAGCGCGAGGCATGCATGGCTGCACCTTC.

A remark on this clonotype: An end of the junction differs from the germline gene, which may be a read error. The rearrangement uses TRBV7-6 and TRBJ1-5; TRBD1 is a possible D gene (6 bases). Germline CDR1 and CDR2: SGHVS and FNYEAQ. The CDR3 runs 15 residues. The CDR3 DNA sequence: TGTGCCAGTAGCTTGTATACTGGGGGCAATCAGTCCCAGCATTTT. It encodes CASSLYTGGNQSQHF. The complete variable domain, with remaining parts taken from reference TRBV7-6 and TRBJ1-5, reads GAGVSQSPRYKVTKRGQDVALRCDPISGHVSLYWYRQALGQGPEFLTYFNYEAQQDKSGLPNDRFSAERPEGSISTLTIQRTEQRDSAMYRCASSLYTGGNQSQHFGDGTRLSIL.

The J gene is TRBJ2-5, the V gene TRBV2; D not certain. The length of the CDR3 is 9 residues. V dropped 7 bases and J dropped 5 bases, with 2 bases sitting between them. From germline, CDR1 is SNHLY and CDR2 FYNNEI. The CDR3 protein is CASTETQYF. The CDR3 DNA sequence: TGTGCCAGCACCGAGACCCAGTACTTC.

J is TRBJ1-2 and V is TRBV7-6, with a tentative D call TRBD1 (6 bases). V was clipped by 5 bases and J by 2 bases, with 12 bases between them. Germline CDR1 SGHVS, CDR2 FNYEAQ. The CDR3 is 14 residues long. The CDR3 region is CASSPGARNYGYTF. The DNA of the CDR3 is TGTGCCAGCAGCCCGGGGGCGAGGAACTATGGCTACACCTTC.

V usage is TRBV12-3 or TRBV12-4 and J usage is TRBJ2-3; 8 positions match TRBD1. The CDR3 consists of 16 residues. Trimming removed 5 bases from V and 3 bases from J; junction bases left unmatched: 10. CDR3 DNA: TGTGCCAGCAGTCCCGCAGGGGGCGTGGGTACAGATACGCAGTATTTT. Its translation: CASSPAGGVGTDTQYF.

CDR3 loop: CASSPVRGGGYTQYF. In DNA form, the CDR3 reads TGTGCCAGCAGCCCCGTGCGGGGGGGCGGCTATACGCAGTATTTT. The rearrangement joins TRBV7-2 to TRBJ2-3; 9 bases align to TRBD2. The germline V gene encodes CDR1 SGHTA and CDR2 FQGNSA. The CDR3 runs to 15 residues. The V and J ends lost 5 bases and 7 bases, in that order; junction bases with no gene match: 10.

The genes are TRBV18 and TRBJ2-3; D is perhaps TRBD2 (6 bases). Germline CDR1 KGHSH, CDR2 LQKENI. This CDR3 comprises 15 residues. The germline V and J ends were trimmed by 2 bases and 3 bases, with 12 bases remaining between them. Here the CDR3 DNA reads TGTGCCAGCTCACCAGGCGGGGATGGTACAGATACGCAGTATTTT. Protein product: CASSPGGDGTDTQYF.

This clonotype appeared a single time. The junction and the germline gene differ at one end; a read error may be behind it. This chain links TRBV15 with TRBJ2-7, with no clear D. CDR1 and CDR2 (germline): LNHNV, YYDKDF (reference sequence). CDR3 size: 13 residues. In DNA form, the CDR3 reads TGTGCCACCACCAGAGGTCAGTCCTACGAGCAGTACTTC. Protein product: CATTRGQSYEQYF.

The J gene is TRBJ2-3, the V gene TRBV7-2; 12 bases agree with TRBD2. The V gene end was trimmed by 5 bases and the J gene end by 3 bases; junction bases not matched to a gene: 6. The CDR3 contains 16 residues. Germline V lookup: CDR1 SGHTA, CDR2 FQGNSA. In DNA, the CDR3 is TGTGCCAGCAGCCTCCGGACTAGCGGGGTGACAGATACGCAGTATTTT. Protein: CASSLRTSGVTDTQYF.

V gene TRBV12-3 or TRBV12-4 combines with J gene TRBJ2-1; D might be TRBD1 or TRBD2, each matching 5 bases. The CDR3 spans 15 residues. With 7 bases removed from V and 3 bases from J, the gap between germline ends came to 16 bases. The CDR3 here is CASTPGRAVYNEQFF. CDR3 in DNA: TGTGCCAGCACCCCGGGACGAGCGGTCTACAATGAGCAGTTCTTC.

The chain has TRBV20-1 and TRBJ2-7; tentatively, D is TRBD2 (6 bases). The DNA end favors TRBJ2-5, so the J call may be wrong. The CDR3 length is 19 residues. Germline V gene data show CDR1 as DFQATT and CDR2 as SNEGSKA (reference sequence). This CDR3 reads CSARDPFFLAGLGQETQYF. In nucleotides, the CDR3 is TGCAGTGCTAGAGATCCCTTTTTTCTGGCGGGGCTGGGACAAGAGACCCAGTACTTC.

This clonotype was seen a few times. The chain is built from TRBV20-1 and TRBJ2-3; TRBD2 matches 10 bases. Trimming cost V 3 bases and J 3 bases; bases outside gene matches: 6. CDR3 size: 15 residues. Per the germline V gene, CDR1 is DFQATT and CDR2 is SNEGSKA (reference sequence). The CDR3 reads CSASWLAGVTDTQYF. The CDR3 DNA sequence: TGCAGTGCTAGTTGGCTAGCGGGGGTAACAGATACGCAGTATTTT.

The chain recombines TRBV6-2 or TRBV6-3 with TRBJ1-1; D call uncertain. Germline CDR1 reads MNHEY; CDR2 reads SVGEGT. There are 15 residues in the CDR3. V was trimmed by 4 bases and J by 0 bases, leaving 12 bases between them. The CDR3 nucleotides read TGTGCCAGCAGTTTTGTGGGCCAGATGAACACTGAAGCTTTCTTT. It yields the protein CASSFVGQMNTEAFF.

CDR3 sequence: CASRFPPTGELFF. In DNA, the CDR3 is TGCGCCAGCAGATTTCCTCCGACCGGGGAGCTGTTTTTT. The genes are TRBV4-1 and TRBJ2-2; D is unclear. Trimming cost V 6 bases and J 5 bases, with 10 bases left between them. CDR3 length: 13 amino acids. The V gene's germline CDR1 is MGHRA and CDR2 YSYEKL.

In this sample, this clonotype turned up a few times. This chain links TRBV7-3 with TRBJ2-1; D is possibly TRBD2 (7 bases). Trimming stripped 3 bases from V and 5 bases from J, with 11 bases between. Germline V lookup: CDR1 SGHTA, CDR2 FQGTGA. This CDR3 is built from 14 residues. In DNA form, the CDR3 reads TGTGCCAGCAGCTTCGGGGGGCCAGACAATGAGCAGTTCTTC. It encodes CASSFGGPDNEQFF.

This clonotype was seen only a few times. This chain joins TRBV5-1 and TRBJ2-7; 7 nucleotides align to TRBD2. V lost 2 bases, J lost 3 bases, and 8 bases stayed unmatched. CDR1 SGHRS and CDR2 YFSETQ come from the germline V gene. This CDR3 contains 15 residues. CDR3 region: CASSFNGGTIYEQYF. CDR3 in DNA: TGCGCCAGCAGCTTTAACGGGGGGACTATCTACGAGCAGTACTTC.

A few counts support this clonotype. The J gene is TRBJ2-1, the V gene TRBV5-4; 10 positions match TRBD2. The CDR3 runs 16 residues. Losses at the gene ends were 4 bases for V and 4 bases for J; bases not matched to a gene: 8. Germline CDR1 and CDR2: SGHNT and YYREEE (reference sequence). The CDR3 DNA is TGTGCCAGCAGCCTTCCAGCGGGGGGGCCGTACAATGAGCAGTTCTTC. Its translation: CASSLPAGGPYNEQFF.

This clonotype has just a few counts. The V call is TRBV10-3, the J call TRBJ1-2; D is unclear. The CDR3 sequence is 12 residues long. Germline CDR1 is ENHRY and CDR2 is SYGVKD. Trimming took off 6 bases at V and 3 bases at J, with 8 bases between the two ends. The CDR3 is CAISPEDYGYTF. The CDR3 DNA sequence: TGTGCCATCAGCCCGGAGGACTATGGCTACACCTTC.

This rearrangement joins TRBV9 to TRBJ2-6; TRBD1 or TRBD2 may be the D gene (6 bases each). The CDR3 is 18 amino acids. V shed 0 bases and J shed 2 bases, with 15 bases lying between them. From germline, CDR1 is SGDLS and CDR2 YYNGEE. CDR3 nucleotide sequence: TGTGCCAGCAGCGTAGAGGGGGGCAAGAGCGCTGGGGCCAACGTCCTGACTTTC. This sequence encodes CASSVEGGKSAGANVLTF. The whole variable domain, filled in from reference TRBV9 and TRBJ2-6, reads DSGVTQTPKHLITATGQRVTLRCSPRSGDLSVYWYQQSLDQGLQFLIQYYNGEERAKGNILERFSAQQFPDLHSELNLSSLELGDSALYFCASSVEGGKSAGANVLTFGAGSRLTVL.

This clonotype was seen a handful of times. This chain connects TRBV14 to TRBJ1-2; D might be TRBD1 (5 bases). The V and J ends lost 1 base and 8 bases respectively, with 14 bases between them. Germline CDR1 is SGHDN and CDR2 is FVKESK. This CDR3 has 14 amino acids. The CDR3 region has the DNA TGTGCCAGCAGCCAAGTAGACGCAGGGAGCGGCTACACCTTC. Protein sequence: CASSQVDAGSGYTF.

The sample holds a few counts of this clonotype. The V gene is TRBV9, the J gene TRBJ2-5; weak D call: TRBD2 (5 bases). Trimming stripped 3 bases from V and 1 base from J, with 7 bases between. The V gene's germline CDR1 is SGDLS and CDR2 YYNGEE. This CDR3 region has 13 residues. The CDR3 loop reads CASSADFQETQYF. The CDR3 nucleotides read TGTGCCAGCAGCGCGGACTTCCAAGAGACCCAGTACTTC. The full variable domain, rest sourced from reference TRBV9 and TRBJ2-5, is DSGVTQTPKHLITATGQRVTLRCSPRSGDLSVYWYQQSLDQGLQFLIQYYNGEERAKGNILERFSAQQFPDLHSELNLSSLELGDSALYFCASSADFQETQYFGPGTRLLVL.